These 12 T cell receptor beta chains were all obtained from the same sample, sequenced in a study of T cell responses to AZD1222 COVID-19 vaccine. Repertoires were generated with immunoSEQ multiplex PCR, while TCRdb's copy carries only in-frame clones and drops some. The sample includes some 170,000 clones, 85% to 90% seen only once; the top ten take 1.5% to 2%. This material consisted of peripheral blood, taken on day 0 of AZD1222 vaccination. These receptors all come from an adult in good health.

The chain is built from TRBV5-1 and TRBJ2-7; no reliable D call. This CDR3 is 13 amino acids long. V was pared by 7 bases and J by 5 bases, with 16 bases between. Germline loops: CDR1 SGHRS, CDR2 YFSETQ. CDR3 sequence: CASRVQDGDEQYF. Written as DNA, the CDR3 is TGCGCCAGCCGGGTCCAAGATGGGGACGAGCAGTACTTC.

The genes are TRBV4-2 and TRBJ1-1; D is undetermined. CDR1 is LGHNA, CDR2 YNFKEQ, per germline. V gave up 5 bases and J gave up 1 base, with 11 bases separating them. The CDR3 totals 14 residues. DNA for the CDR3: TGTGCCAGCAGCTTAGAGGGCAAGAACACTGAAGCTTTCTTT. It translates to CASSLEGKNTEAFF.

The chain joins TRBV2 to TRBJ2-5; D is unclear. Germline lookup yields CDR1 SNHLY and CDR2 FYNNEI. Trimming removed 3 bases from V and 5 bases from J, with 7 bases in between. The CDR3 length is 12 residues. CDR3 nucleotide sequence: TGTGCCAGCAGTGATAAAAGGGAGACCCAGTACTTC. Translation: CASSDKRETQYF.

The chain carries TRBV28 and TRBJ2-2, with D possibly being TRBD1 or TRBD2 (5 bases each). The CDR3 runs to 14 residues. Trimming pared 8 bases from V and 5 bases from J, leaving 15 bases between. The germline CDR1 and CDR2 sequences are MDHEN and SYDVKM. CDR3 sequence: CASLSGTSTGELFF. The DNA of the CDR3 is TGTGCCAGCCTATCCGGGACCTCGACCGGGGAGCTGTTTTTT.

V and J are TRBV19 and TRBJ1-1, with D maybe TRBD1 (6 bases). Trimming pared 3 bases from V and 4 bases from J, leaving 9 bases between. The germline V gene encodes CDR1 LNHDA and CDR2 SQIVND (reference sequence). The CDR3 is made up of 13 amino acids. The CDR3 DNA reads TGTGCCAGTAGTATCAGGGGTAGCACTGAAGCTTTCTTT. This translates into CASSIRGSTEAFF.

The V gene is TRBV6-5, the J gene TRBJ1-2; D gene ambiguous. This CDR3 comprises 15 residues. The germline CDR1 and CDR2 sequences are MNHEY and SVGAGI. Trimming left V 0 bases short and J 1 base short, with 9 bases between. CDR3 loop: CASSYSSVGNYGYTF. The CDR3 DNA reads as TGTGCCAGCAGTTACTCGAGCGTCGGTAACTATGGCTACACCTTC.

This clone showed up just once. The chain carries TRBV29-1 and TRBJ2-3, with 14 bases aligning to TRBD2. V gave up 6 bases and J gave up 8 bases; unmatched junction bases: 7. This CDR3 region has 14 residues. In germline, CDR1 is SQVTM, CDR2 ANQGSEA. CDR3 in amino acids: CSVRLAGGPSTQYF. The CDR3 DNA sequence: TGCAGCGTGCGACTAGCGGGAGGGCCGAGTACGCAGTATTTT.

V is TRBV2 and J is TRBJ2-2, with 8 bases identical to TRBD1. V dropped 6 bases and J dropped 0; count of bases not matched to a gene: 6. Germline-derived CDR1 and CDR2 are SNHLY and FYNNEI. This CDR3 is 16 amino acids long. CDR3 region: CASSPQGVPNTGELFF. Written as DNA, the CDR3 is TGTGCCAGCAGCCCACAGGGGGTTCCGAACACCGGGGAGCTGTTTTTT.

Notes on this clone: Distinct nucleotide sequences in the sample also encode this CDR3. CDR3 residues: CASSLGPSYEQYF. The DNA for the CDR3 is TGTGCCAGCAGTTTAGGACCATCCTACGAGCAGTACTTC. V is TRBV27 and J is TRBJ2-7; D is unresolved. This CDR3 is built from 13 residues. V lost 2 bases to trimming and J lost 1 base, with 6 bases between them. In germline, CDR1 is MNHEY, CDR2 SMNVEV (reference sequence).

The V gene is TRBV7-3, the J gene TRBJ1-3; D may be TRBD1 (5 bases). The CDR3 is made up of 14 amino acids. Trimming removed 5 bases at V and 6 bases at J, with 14 bases between. The V gene's germline CDR1 is SGHTA and CDR2 FQGTGA. CDR3 bases: TGTGCCAGCAGCCAAGACAGTTATTCAAACACCATATATTTT. This gives the protein CASSQDSYSNTIYF.

This chain links TRBV29-1 with TRBJ2-1; 12 bases map to TRBD2. This CDR3 has 19 amino acids. Per the germline V gene, CDR1 is SQVTM and CDR2 is ANQGSEA. J lost 4 bases, V lost 6 bases, and 19 bases had no gene match. The CDR3 nucleotides read TGCAGCGTCCCTGACAGGGGAGTTCCGGGACTAGCGGGTTACAATGAGCAGTTCTTC. It specifies CSVPDRGVPGLAGYNEQFF.

The J gene is TRBJ2-1, the V gene TRBV7-6, with D perhaps matching TRBD2 (6 bases). This CDR3 comprises 15 residues. V was shortened by 7 bases and J by 2 bases, with 15 bases between the two germline ends. Germline assignment: CDR1 SGHVS and CDR2 FNYEAQ. CDR3 loop: CASTPLLAPYNEQFF. The CDR3 coding sequence is TGTGCCAGCACCCCCCTCCTAGCGCCCTACAATGAGCAGTTCTTC.